The 28 T cell receptor beta chains below come from one sample, sequenced in a study of human T cells and chemical hapten exposure. TCRdb re-derived calls from the RACE reads in MiXCR, one entry per CDR3 protein. The sample consists of some 50,000 distinct CDR3 sequences, 4.3% of them appearing once. Time point indicated: healthy volunteer bleed at 2 weeks. Someone pulled total RNA out of unfractionated whole blood. The sequenced material came from whole blood. The receptor source for this set is a female donor in good health. Some clones in this sample may be carry-over from other donors' samples.

This clonotype was seen a handful of times. V and J are TRBV12-3 or TRBV12-4 and TRBJ1-4; weak D call: TRBD1 (5 bases). V dropped 5 bases and J dropped 2 bases, with 15 bases sitting between them. The CDR3 covers 16 residues. This chain's CDR3 is CASSRDPFGTNEKLFF. The CDR3 DNA reads TGTGCCAGCAGTCGGGACCCCTTTGGGACTAATGAAAAACTGTTTTTT.

This clonotype was counted many times. This sequence joins TRBV20-1 and TRBJ2-7; TRBD1 matches at 7 bases. The V and J ends lost 2 bases and 4 bases, in that order; junction bases with no gene match: 11. Germline values: CDR1 DFQATT, CDR2 SNEGSKA (reference sequence). The CDR3 is made up of 15 amino acids. The CDR3 sequence is CSARLTQGTPYEQYF. CDR3 nucleotides: TGCAGTGCTAGACTAACACAGGGGACCCCTTACGAGCAGTACTTC.

This clonotype was seen repeatedly, ten times or more. The chain combines TRBV12-3 or TRBV12-4 with TRBJ2-3; TRBD2 matches 8 bases. CDR3 length: 16 amino acids. The junction had 9 bases not matched to a gene; V was cut back by 5 bases and J by 2 bases. CDR3 DNA sequence: TGTGCCAGCAGTCCATTAGCGGGGCCAAACACAGATACGCAGTATTTT. Translation gives CASSPLAGPNTDTQYF.

At least ten counts were recorded for this clonotype. The rearrangement links TRBV10-3 to TRBJ2-7; 7 bases match TRBD1. CDR3 size: 15 residues. J lost 5 bases, V lost 5 bases, and 12 bases had no gene match. Germline V gene data show CDR1 as ENHRY and CDR2 as SYGVKD. As DNA, the CDR3 is TGTGCCATCAGTTCTGGGACAGAGGCCTGGAACGAGCAGTACTTC. This codes for CAISSGTEAWNEQYF.

This clonotype was recorded at least ten times. This chain connects TRBV20-1 to TRBJ2-1, with TRBD1 matching 10 bases. CDR3 length: 16 residues. The germline CDR1 and CDR2 sequences are DFQATT and SNEGSKA (reference sequence). With V trimmed by 3 bases and J by 4 bases, 9 bases remained unmatched. The CDR3 loop is CSARDTRQGAYNEQFF. CDR3 nucleotide sequence: TGCAGTGCTAGGGACACTAGACAGGGGGCTTACAATGAGCAGTTCTTC.

The table lists this clonotype with many counts. The gene calls are TRBV20-1 and TRBJ1-2; D might be TRBD1 (5 bases). Germline assignment: CDR1 DFQATT and CDR2 SNEGSKA (reference sequence). CDR3 length equals 18 residues. Trimming took off 3 bases at V and 4 bases at J, with 27 bases between the two ends. DNA of the CDR3: TGCAGTGCTAGCGCCGCGGGGCAGGGTAACCAAATCGGCTATGGCTACACCTTC. Translating gives CSASAAGQGNQIGYGYTF.

This clonotype was counted only a few times. V and J are TRBV12-3 or TRBV12-4 and TRBJ2-2; D possibly corresponds to TRBD1 (5 bases). The ends were cut back, 0 bases at V and 7 bases at J, with 6 bases in the middle. There are 13 residues in the CDR3. In nucleotides, the CDR3 is TGTGCCAGCAGTTTAGCAGGGGTCGGGGAGCTGTTTTTT. Translating gives CASSLAGVGELFF.

This clonotype was detected only a few times. This chain connects TRBV12-3 or TRBV12-4 to TRBJ2-3; TRBD2 aligns across 12 bases. The CDR3 contains 16 residues. V was clipped by 6 bases and J by 5 bases; unmatched bases: 9. The DNA of the CDR3 is TGTGCCAGCAGCAGACTAGCGGGGGCCATTGGAGATACGCAGTATTTT. This gives the protein CASSRLAGAIGDTQYF.

This clonotype was recorded at least ten times. The chain employs TRBV29-1 and TRBJ2-3; D remains ambiguous. This CDR3 is 11 amino acids long. Trimming stripped 0 bases from V and 11 bases from J, with 9 bases between. Germline V gene data show CDR1 as SQVTM and CDR2 as ANQGSEA. This chain's CDR3 is CSVEEAARQYF. In DNA form, the CDR3 reads TGCAGCGTTGAAGAGGCAGCAAGGCAGTATTTT.

The V gene is TRBV2, the J gene TRBJ1-4; the match to TRBD1 covers 7 bases. J was trimmed by 2 bases and V by 7 bases; bases with no gene match: 4. Germline CDR1 and CDR2: SNHLY and FYNNEI. The CDR3 totals 14 residues. In DNA, the CDR3 is TGTGCCAGCACCCCGGGACAGACTAATGAAAAACTGTTTTTT. The encoded protein is CASTPGQTNEKLFF.

At least ten counts were recorded for this clonotype. This rearrangement joins TRBV2 to TRBJ1-5; D perhaps matches TRBD1 (6 bases). The ends were cut back, 6 bases at V and 6 bases at J, with 15 bases in the middle. CDR1 and CDR2 from the germline V gene are SNHLY and FYNNEI. The CDR3 has 14 residues. CDR3 DNA: TGTGCCAGCAGAAAAGACAGGCTCCGTCAGCCCCAGCATTTT. It translates to CASRKDRLRQPQHF.

The table lists this clonotype with many counts. The DNA for the CDR3 is TGTGCCAGCAACATCAGGGGCGACACAGATACGCAGTATTTT. Residues: CASNIRGDTDTQYF. The chain combines TRBV9 with TRBJ2-3; weak D call: TRBD1 (6 bases). The CDR3 length is 14 residues. Germline values: CDR1 SGDLS, CDR2 YYNGEE. V lost 6 bases and J lost 2, with 13 bases in between.

In this sample, this clonotype turned up many times. The V call is TRBV29-1, the J call TRBJ2-7, with unresolved D. This CDR3 is 14 amino acids long. V gave up 4 bases and J gave up 2 bases, with 15 bases separating them. Germline CDR1 reads SQVTM; CDR2 reads ANQGSEA. As DNA, the CDR3 is TGCAGCGTTGCGGTCGAGGCGTCCCCCTACGAGCAGTACTTC. Translating it yields CSVAVEASPYEQYF.

There are a few counts of this clonotype. The chain combines TRBV14 with TRBJ2-3; 9 bases are shared with TRBD2. The CDR3 runs 15 residues. Germline CDR1 is SGHDN and CDR2 is FVKESK. V was clipped by 4 bases and J by 2 bases; unmatched bases: 4. In nucleotides, the CDR3 is TGTGCCAGCAGCCTGACTAGCGGTCTCACAGATACGCAGTATTTT. Amino acids: CASSLTSGLTDTQYF.

This clonotype has at least ten counts. V usage is TRBV7-9 and J usage is TRBJ2-1; TRBD1 matches at 9 bases. With 3 bases clipped from V and 7 bases from J, the junction kept 4 bases outside the gene matches. Germline V gives CDR1 SEHNR, CDR2 FQNEAQ (reference sequence). This CDR3 is built from 14 residues. As DNA, the CDR3 is TGTGCCAGCAGCTTTGGGACAGGGTTGAATGAGCAGTTCTTC. Its protein product is CASSFGTGLNEQFF.

At least ten counts were recorded for this clonotype. The genes are TRBV27 and TRBJ2-7, with D possibly TRBD2 on 6 matching bases. Germline loops: CDR1 MNHEY, CDR2 SMNVEV (reference sequence). Trimming left V 0 bases short and J 1 base short, with 7 bases between. The CDR3 has 14 residues. CDR3 protein: CASSLSEGSYEQYF. CDR3 DNA sequence: TGTGCCAGCAGTTTATCGGAGGGTTCCTACGAGCAGTACTTC.

This clonotype was recorded at least ten times. The chain joins TRBV20-1 to TRBJ2-3, with 7 positions matching TRBD1. Germline-derived CDR1 and CDR2 are DFQATT and SNEGSKA (reference sequence). This CDR3 contains 13 residues. V was pared by 6 bases and J by 5 bases, with 8 bases of the junction left unmatched. The CDR3 reads CSANDRVGDTQYF. The CDR3 DNA follows: TGCAGTGCCAATGACAGGGTCGGAGATACGCAGTATTTT.

The table lists this clonotype with many counts. The V call is TRBV6-2 or TRBV6-3, the J call TRBJ2-3, with 10 bases fitting TRBD2. Germline V gene data show CDR1 as MNHEY and CDR2 as SVGEGT. The CDR3 has 17 amino acids. With V trimmed by 6 bases and J by 7 bases, 16 bases remained unmatched. This CDR3 is CASRPRTRAGGPHTQYF. The DNA for the CDR3 is TGTGCCAGCAGACCTCGCACAAGAGCGGGGGGGCCGCATACGCAGTATTTT.

This clonotype was recorded at least ten times. The J gene is TRBJ1-6, the V gene TRBV12-3 or TRBV12-4; D gene ambiguous. CDR3 length equals 13 residues. The ends were cut back, 6 bases at V and 5 bases at J, with 8 bases in the middle. The CDR3 nucleotides read TGTGCCAGCAGCCCTTCGAATAATTCACCCCTCCACTTT. Amino acids: CASSPSNNSPLHF.

This clonotype has ten or more counts. This chain uses TRBV6-1 with TRBJ2-6; D unclear. CDR1 and CDR2 from the germline V gene are MNHNS and SASEGT. V dropped 4 bases and J dropped 0 bases, with 4 bases sitting between them. The length of the CDR3 is 14 residues. CDR3 sequence: CASSGGSGANVLTF. CDR3 nucleotides: TGTGCCAGCAGTGGGGGCTCTGGGGCCAACGTCCTGACTTTC.

In this sample, this clonotype turned up many times. CDR3 protein: CASSPQWRGSTDTQYF. In DNA form, the CDR3 reads TGTGCCAGCAGCCCCCAATGGCGGGGGAGCACAGATACGCAGTATTTT. The chain has TRBV7-2 and TRBJ2-3; 7 bases fit TRBD2. The CDR3 runs 16 residues. Germline CDR1 and CDR2: SGHTA and FQGNSA. V shed 5 bases, J shed 0 bases, and the junction held 8 bases outside the gene matches.

This clonotype has at least ten counts. The CDR3 protein is CASSLAGTSTEQYF. CDR3 nucleotide sequence: TGCGCCAGCAGCTTGGCAGGGACCTCCACCGAGCAGTACTTC. The V call is TRBV5-1, the J call TRBJ2-7; tentatively, D is TRBD1 or TRBD2 (5 bases each). V lost 0 bases and J 6 bases, leaving 13 bases between the germline ends. The CDR3 is 14 residues long. From germline, CDR1 is SGHRS and CDR2 YFSETQ.

This clonotype appeared a few times. The gene calls are TRBV4-3 and TRBJ1-5; D gene unclear. The CDR3 totals 13 residues. Deletions cut 3 bases from V and 4 bases from J, with 7 bases between. Germline CDR1 is LGHNA and CDR2 is YSLEER. The CDR3 spells CASSQNLNQPQHF. The CDR3 DNA follows: TGCGCCAGCAGCCAGAATTTGAATCAGCCCCAGCATTTT.

This clonotype has more than one count but fewer than ten. V gene TRBV5-6 combines with J gene TRBJ1-2; D is possibly TRBD1 (5 bases). With 0 bases removed from V and 8 bases from J, the gap between germline ends came to 8 bases. Germline V gene lookup returns CDR1 SGHDT and CDR2 YYEEEE. There are 12 residues in the CDR3. Here the CDR3 reads CASSLAGIGYTF. CDR3 in DNA: TGTGCCAGCAGCTTGGCAGGGATCGGCTACACCTTC.

This clonotype was counted many times. The chain links TRBV10-3 to TRBJ2-7; 7 bases fit TRBD1. Trimming removed 4 bases from V and 0 bases from J; junction bases left unmatched: 6. From germline, CDR1 is ENHRY and CDR2 SYGVKD. This CDR3 has 15 residues. The CDR3 bases are TGTGCCATCAGTGCCCCGGGACAGAGCTCCTACGAGCAGTACTTC. Encoded protein: CAISAPGQSSYEQYF.

This clonotype was detected many times. The chain is built from TRBV11-2 and TRBJ2-1; 13 positions agree with TRBD2. Germline CDR1 SGHAT, CDR2 FQNNGV. The CDR3 totals 17 residues. V shed 3 bases, J shed 2 bases, and the junction held 4 bases outside the gene matches. CDR3 sequence: CASSFPGLAGAYNEQFF. The CDR3 bases are TGTGCCAGCAGCTTCCCCGGACTAGCGGGGGCCTACAATGAGCAGTTCTTC.

This clonotype was detected many times. The V and J genes are TRBV5-1 and TRBJ1-6; 9 bases are shared with TRBD1. The CDR3 contains 14 residues. Germline loops: CDR1 SGHRS, CDR2 YFSETQ. V lost 3 bases and J lost 9; bases outside the gene matches: 4. CDR3 DNA: TGCGCCAGCAGCTCCGGGACAGGGCCTTCACCCCTCCACTTT. As protein: CASSSGTGPSPLHF.

This clonotype was seen many times. The rearrangement joins TRBV20-1 to TRBJ2-7, with D perhaps TRBD2 (6 bases). This CDR3 region has 12 residues. Trimming took 3 bases from V and 2 from J, leaving 8 bases between them. Germline CDR1 and CDR2: DFQATT and SNEGSKA (reference sequence). In DNA, the CDR3 is TGCAGTGCTAGGTGGACTACCTACGAGCAGTACTTC. Residues: CSARWTTYEQYF.